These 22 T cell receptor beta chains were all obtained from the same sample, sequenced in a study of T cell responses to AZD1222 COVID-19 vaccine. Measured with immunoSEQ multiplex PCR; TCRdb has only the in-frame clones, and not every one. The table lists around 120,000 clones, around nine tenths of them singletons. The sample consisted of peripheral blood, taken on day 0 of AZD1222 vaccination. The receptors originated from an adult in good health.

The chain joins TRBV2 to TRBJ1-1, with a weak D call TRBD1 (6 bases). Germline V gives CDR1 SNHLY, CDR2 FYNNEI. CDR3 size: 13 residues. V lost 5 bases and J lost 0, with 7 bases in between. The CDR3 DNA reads TGTGCCAGCAGTAACAGGGTGAACACTGAAGCTTTCTTT. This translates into CASSNRVNTEAFF.

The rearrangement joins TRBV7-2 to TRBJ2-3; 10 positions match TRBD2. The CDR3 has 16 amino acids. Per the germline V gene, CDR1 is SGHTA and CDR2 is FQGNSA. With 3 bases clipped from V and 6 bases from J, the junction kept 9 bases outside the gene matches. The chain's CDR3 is CASSFSSGGVLDTQYF. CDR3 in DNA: TGTGCCAGCAGCTTTTCAAGCGGGGGGGTGCTTGATACGCAGTATTTT.

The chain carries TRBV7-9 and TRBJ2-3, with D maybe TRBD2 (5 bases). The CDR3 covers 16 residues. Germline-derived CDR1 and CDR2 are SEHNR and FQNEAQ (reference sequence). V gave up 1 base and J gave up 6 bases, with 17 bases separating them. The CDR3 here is CASSLVGKGVSDTQYF. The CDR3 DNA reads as TGTGCCAGCAGCTTAGTGGGGAAGGGAGTCTCGGATACGCAGTATTTT. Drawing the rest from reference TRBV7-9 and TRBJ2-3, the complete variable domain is DTGVSQNPRHKITKRGQNVTFRCDPISEHNRLYWYRQTLGQGPEFLTYFQNEAQLEKSRLLSDRFSAERPKGSFSTLEIQRTEQGDSAMYLCASSLVGKGVSDTQYFGPGTRLTVL.

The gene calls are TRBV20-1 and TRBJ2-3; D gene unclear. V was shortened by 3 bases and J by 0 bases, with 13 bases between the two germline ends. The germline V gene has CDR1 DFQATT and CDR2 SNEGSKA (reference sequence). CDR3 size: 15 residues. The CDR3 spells CSASSGDSSTDTQYF. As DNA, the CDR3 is TGCAGTGCTAGTTCAGGAGACTCTAGCACAGATACGCAGTATTTT.

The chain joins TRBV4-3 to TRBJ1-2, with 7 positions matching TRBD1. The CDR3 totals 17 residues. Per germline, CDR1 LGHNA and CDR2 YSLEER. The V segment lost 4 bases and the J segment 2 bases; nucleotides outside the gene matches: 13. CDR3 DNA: TGCGCCAGCAGCCCTAACCCGGGACAGCTCTTGAACTATGGCTACACCTTC. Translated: CASSPNPGQLLNYGYTF.

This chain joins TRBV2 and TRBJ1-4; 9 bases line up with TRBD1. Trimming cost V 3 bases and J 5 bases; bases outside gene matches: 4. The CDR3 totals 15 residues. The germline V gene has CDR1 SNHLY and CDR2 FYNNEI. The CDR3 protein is CASSEGTGGNEKLFF. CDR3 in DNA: TGTGCCAGCAGTGAGGGAACAGGGGGCAATGAAAAACTGTTTTTT.

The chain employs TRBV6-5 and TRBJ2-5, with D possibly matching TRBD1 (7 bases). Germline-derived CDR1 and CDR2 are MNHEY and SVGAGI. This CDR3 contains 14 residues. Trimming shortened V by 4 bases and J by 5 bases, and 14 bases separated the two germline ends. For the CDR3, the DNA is TGTGCCAGCAGTTCCCTGACAGGGAGGGAGACCCAGTACTTC. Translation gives CASSSLTGRETQYF.

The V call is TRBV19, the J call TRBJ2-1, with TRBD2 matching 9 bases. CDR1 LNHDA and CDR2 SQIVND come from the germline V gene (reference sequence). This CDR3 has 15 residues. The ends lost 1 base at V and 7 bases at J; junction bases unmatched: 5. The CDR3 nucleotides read TGTGCCAGTAGTATAGGGGCTAGCGGGGTTAATGAGCAGTTCTTC. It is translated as CASSIGASGVNEQFF.

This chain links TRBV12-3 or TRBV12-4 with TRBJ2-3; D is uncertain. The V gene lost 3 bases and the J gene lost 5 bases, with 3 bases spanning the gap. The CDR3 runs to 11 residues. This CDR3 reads CASSFLDTQYF. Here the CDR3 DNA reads TGTGCCAGCAGTTTTTTAGATACGCAGTATTTT.

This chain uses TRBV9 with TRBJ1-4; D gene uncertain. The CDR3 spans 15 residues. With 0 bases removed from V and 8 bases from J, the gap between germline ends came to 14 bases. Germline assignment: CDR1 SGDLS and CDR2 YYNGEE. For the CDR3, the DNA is TGTGCCAGCAGCGTAGGTGGCTCGAAGGGAGAAAAACTGTTTTTT. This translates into CASSVGGSKGEKLFF.

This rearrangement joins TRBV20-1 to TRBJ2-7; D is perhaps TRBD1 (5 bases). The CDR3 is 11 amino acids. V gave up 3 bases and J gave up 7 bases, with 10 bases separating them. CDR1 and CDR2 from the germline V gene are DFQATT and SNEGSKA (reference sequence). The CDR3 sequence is CSARTALEQYF. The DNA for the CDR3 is TGCAGTGCTAGGACAGCATTGGAGCAGTACTTC.

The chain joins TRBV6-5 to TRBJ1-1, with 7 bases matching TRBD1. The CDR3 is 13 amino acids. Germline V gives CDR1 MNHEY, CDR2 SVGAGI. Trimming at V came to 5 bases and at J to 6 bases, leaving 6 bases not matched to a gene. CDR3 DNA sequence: TGTGCCAGCAGTAAGACAGGGTACGCTGAAGCTTTCTTT. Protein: CASSKTGYAEAFF.

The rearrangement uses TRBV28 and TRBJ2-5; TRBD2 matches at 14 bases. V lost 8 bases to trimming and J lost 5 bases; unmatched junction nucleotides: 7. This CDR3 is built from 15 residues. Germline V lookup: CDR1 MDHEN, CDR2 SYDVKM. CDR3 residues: CASGGLAGGRETQYF. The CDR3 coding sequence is TGTGCCAGCGGAGGACTAGCGGGGGGTCGGGAGACCCAGTACTTC.

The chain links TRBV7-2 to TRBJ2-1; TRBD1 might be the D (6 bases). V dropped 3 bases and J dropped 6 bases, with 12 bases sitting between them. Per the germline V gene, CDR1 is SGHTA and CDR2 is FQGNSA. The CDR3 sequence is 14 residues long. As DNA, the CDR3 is TGTGCCAGCAGCTTGCAACAGGGTGGCAATGAGCAGTTCTTC. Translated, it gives CASSLQQGGNEQFF.

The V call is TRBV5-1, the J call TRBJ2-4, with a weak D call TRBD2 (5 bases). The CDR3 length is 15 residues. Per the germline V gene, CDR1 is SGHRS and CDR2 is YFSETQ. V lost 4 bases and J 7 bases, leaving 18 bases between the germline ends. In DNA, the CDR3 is TGCGCCAGCAGCAAACGAGCGGACCCTTCTAACATTCAGTACTTC. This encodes CASSKRADPSNIQYF.

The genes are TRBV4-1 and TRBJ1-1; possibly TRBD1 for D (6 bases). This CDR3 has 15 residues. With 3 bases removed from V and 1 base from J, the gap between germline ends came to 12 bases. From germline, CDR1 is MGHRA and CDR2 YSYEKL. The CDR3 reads CASSQFLTGNTEAFF. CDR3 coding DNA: TGCGCCAGCAGCCAGTTCCTGACAGGGAACACTGAAGCTTTCTTT.

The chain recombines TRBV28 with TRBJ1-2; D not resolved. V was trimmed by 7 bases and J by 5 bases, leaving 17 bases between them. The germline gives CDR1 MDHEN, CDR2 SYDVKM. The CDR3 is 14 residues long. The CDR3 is CASTLPGVAYGYTF. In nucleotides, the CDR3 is TGTGCCAGCACCCTCCCTGGGGTAGCGTATGGCTACACCTTC.

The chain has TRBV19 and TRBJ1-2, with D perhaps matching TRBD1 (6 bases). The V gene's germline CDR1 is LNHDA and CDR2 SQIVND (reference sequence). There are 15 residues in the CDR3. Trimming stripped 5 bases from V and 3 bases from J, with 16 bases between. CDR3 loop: CASSQAPQGYYGYTF. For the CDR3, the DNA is TGTGCCAGTAGTCAAGCTCCACAGGGATACTATGGCTACACCTTC.

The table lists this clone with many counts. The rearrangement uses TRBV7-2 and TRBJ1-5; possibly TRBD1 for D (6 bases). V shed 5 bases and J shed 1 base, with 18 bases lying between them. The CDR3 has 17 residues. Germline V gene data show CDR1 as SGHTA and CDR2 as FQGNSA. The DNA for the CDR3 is TGTGCCAGCAGCCAAAACACGGGGGCTATGAGCAATCAGCCCCAGCATTTT. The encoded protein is CASSQNTGAMSNQPQHF.

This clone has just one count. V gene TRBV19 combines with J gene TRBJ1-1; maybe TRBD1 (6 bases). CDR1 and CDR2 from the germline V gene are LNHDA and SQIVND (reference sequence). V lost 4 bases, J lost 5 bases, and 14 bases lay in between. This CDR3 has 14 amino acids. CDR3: CASSKTGIMTEAFF. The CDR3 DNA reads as TGTGCCAGTAGTAAGACAGGTATAATGACTGAAGCTTTCTTT.

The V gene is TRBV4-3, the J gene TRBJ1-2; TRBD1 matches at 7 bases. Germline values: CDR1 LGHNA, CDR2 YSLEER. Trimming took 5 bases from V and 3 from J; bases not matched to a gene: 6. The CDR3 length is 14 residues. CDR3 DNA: TGCGCCAGCAGCGAACGGCAGGGGGACTATGGCTACACCTTC. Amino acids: CASSERQGDYGYTF.

CDR3 sequence: CASSQFGSNYGYTF. DNA of the CDR3: TGTGCCAGCAGCCAGTTCGGGAGTAACTATGGCTACACCTTC. The genes are TRBV3-1 (or the pseudogene TRBV3-2) and TRBJ1-2, with no clear D. The V end was cut by 3 bases, the J end by 1 base, with 9 bases between. Germline values: CDR1 LGHDT, CDR2 YNNKEL (reference sequence). The CDR3 runs 14 residues.